This T cell receptor (beta chain) came from a study of vaccination effects on CD4 cells after COVID-19. Study results and caveats: The authors studied few convalescent patients and collected no early post-infection timepoints. Pronounced clonal contraction occurred in clones induced by infection and by vaccine late after vaccination.

Some clones are missing from TCRdb's copy, which holds only in-frame ones; the method was immunoSEQ multiplex PCR. This sample has about 63,000 clones, with 60% to 80% found just once. CD4+ T cells specific for antigen were expanded with viral peptide pools by the ViraFEST assay before sequencing. Culture lasted 10 days before CD4+ T cell isolation. Vaccinated recipients, who were negative for nucleocapsid antibodies, had no history of SARS-CoV-2 infection. After 2 million or so PBMC were placed in each well, they were cultured with approximately 10 IU/ml IL-2 and around 10 ug/ml peptides. Germline-derived CDR1 and CDR2 are LNHDA and SQIVND (reference sequence). Trimming left V 6 bases short and J 4 bases short, with 7 bases between. The CDR3 has 12 residues. Comment on this clone: Its antigen is unidentified.

The source of this sequence is a human donor who received a COVID-19 vaccine. The starting material was CD4+ T cells from PBMCs cultured with HCoV-OC43 spike peptides, obtained before COVID-19 vaccination. As for subset: HCoV-OC43 spike overlapping peptide pool stimulation. V and J are TRBV19 and TRBJ1-5, with D uncertain. The CDR3 DNA reads TGTGCCAGTAGCCACAGTAATCAGCCCCAGCATTTT. The encoded protein is CASSHSNQPQHF. The full variable domain, rest sourced from reference TRBV19 and TRBJ1-5, is DGGITQSPKYLFRKEGQNVTLSCEQNLNHDAMYWYRQDPGQGLRLIYYSQIVNDFQKGDIAEGYSVSREKKESFPLTVTSAQKNPTAFYLCASSHSNQPQHFGDGTRLSIL.